This section outlines one TCR beta chain sequence together with its context. Its target is not known. The V gene's germline CDR1 is MNHNS and CDR2 SASEGT. V lost 4 bases, J lost 2 bases, and 13 bases lay in between. CDR3 size: 15 residues. This record belongs to a study of beta chain features in type 1 diabetes. Overall study findings and caveats: Shortening that was moderate but significant affected the TCRB CDR3s of Type 1 diabetes patients in all four CD4+ subsets. Unsettled here was the matter of whether HLA type influences TCRB rearrangement.

Expressed TCRB transcripts got sequenced, as all isolated RNA was reverse transcribed. Using immunoSEQ multiplex PCR, the repertoire was profiled, and TCRdb retains in-frame clones only, with some absent. The sample lists tens of thousands of clones, under 75% occurring once. The sequence was obtained from a woman in her 30s with type 1 diabetes. This chain joins TRBV6-1 and TRBJ2-3; weak D call: TRBD1 (6 bases). Sequencing input: stem cell memory CD4+ T cells from blood. CDR3 sequence (DNA): TGTGCCAGCAGTGGGCCGGGACAAAACACAGATACGCAGTATTTT. Its protein is CASSGPGQNTDTQYF.